The clone carrying this T cell receptor (beta chain) came up once. Its target is not known. Assay used: immunoSEQ multiplex PCR; TCRdb lists only in-frame clones, some missing. The sample gives about 59,000 clones, around 80% of which show up once; about 2.1% is in the top ten. Sequencing was preceded by expansion of antigen-specific CD4+ T cells with viral peptide pools in the ViraFEST assay. At the end of 10 days of culture, CD4+ T cells were isolated. Participants got two doses of BNT162b2 or mRNA-1273 vaccine. None of the vaccinated had previously contracted SARS-CoV-2, and their nucleocapsid antibodies tested negative. Half of the medium was exchanged for IL-2 medium on both days 3 and 7. The data are from a study of vaccination effects on CD4 cells after COVID-19. The CDR3 spans 11 residues. Germline assignment: CDR1 DFQATT and CDR2 SNEGSKA (reference sequence). V shed 1 base and J shed 9 bases, with 7 bases lying between them.

Specimen: CD4+ T cells from PBMCs cultured with HCoV-OC43 spike peptides, collected after COVID-19 vaccination. Subset meaning: HCoV-OC43 spike overlapping peptide pool stimulation. The TCR sequence derives from a human donor who received a COVID-19 vaccine. This chain joins TRBV20-1 and TRBJ2-1, with D unclear. The DNA for the CDR3 is TGCAGTGCTAGAGCGGGTAGTGAGCAGTTCTTC. Residues: CSARAGSEQFF.